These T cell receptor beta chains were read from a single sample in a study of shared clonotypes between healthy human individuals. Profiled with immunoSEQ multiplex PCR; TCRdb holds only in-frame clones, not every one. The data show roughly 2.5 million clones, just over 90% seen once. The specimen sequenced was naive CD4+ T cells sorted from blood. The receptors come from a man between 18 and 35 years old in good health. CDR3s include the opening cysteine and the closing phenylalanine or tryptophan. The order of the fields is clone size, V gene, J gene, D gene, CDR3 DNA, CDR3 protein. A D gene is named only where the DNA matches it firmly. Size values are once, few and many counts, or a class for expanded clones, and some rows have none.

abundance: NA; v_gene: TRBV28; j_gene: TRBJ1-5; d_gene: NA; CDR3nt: TGTGCCAGCAGTAGGGACCCTGGGGAGCCCCAGCATTTT; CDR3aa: CASSRDPGEPQHF
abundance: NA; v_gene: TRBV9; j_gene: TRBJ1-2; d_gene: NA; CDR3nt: TGTGCCAGCAGCGTAGTTTGTGGGCAGGGAGCTAACTATGGCTACACCTTC; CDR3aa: CASSVVCGQGANYGYTF
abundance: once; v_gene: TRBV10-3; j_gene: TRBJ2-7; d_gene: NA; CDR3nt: TGTGCCATCAGGCTGACTGGGGCGCGAGGCGAGCAGTACTTC; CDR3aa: CAIRLTGARGEQYF
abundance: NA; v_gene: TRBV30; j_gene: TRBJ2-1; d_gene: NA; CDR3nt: TGTGCCTGGAGTGTACGGGGGGCGAGTGAGCAGTTCTTC; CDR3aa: CAWSVRGASEQFF
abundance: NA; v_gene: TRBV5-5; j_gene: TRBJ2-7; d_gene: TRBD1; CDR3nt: TGTGCCAGCAGCTTCCCCTGGCAGGGGGCCTCCATCGGCGAGCAGTACTTC; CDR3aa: CASSFPWQGASIGEQYF
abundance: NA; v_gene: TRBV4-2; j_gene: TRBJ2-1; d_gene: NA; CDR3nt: TGTGCCAGCAGCCAACAGGAGGCAGGAGGCAATGAGCAGTTCTTC; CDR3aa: CASSQQEAGGNEQFF
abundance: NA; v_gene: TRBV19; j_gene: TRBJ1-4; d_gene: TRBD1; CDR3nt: TGTGCCAGTACCCGGACAGGGTTAACTAATGAAAAACTGTTTTTT; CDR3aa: CASTRTGLTNEKLFF
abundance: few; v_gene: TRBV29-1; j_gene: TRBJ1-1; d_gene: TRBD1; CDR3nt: TGCAGCGTTGTGGGGCCGGGACAGAGGACTGAAGCTTTCTTT; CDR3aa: CSVVGPGQRTEAFF
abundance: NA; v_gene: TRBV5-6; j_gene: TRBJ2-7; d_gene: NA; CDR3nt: TGTGCCAGCAGCTTGACGGGTGCCGACTCCTACGAGCAGTACTTC; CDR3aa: CASSLTGADSYEQYF
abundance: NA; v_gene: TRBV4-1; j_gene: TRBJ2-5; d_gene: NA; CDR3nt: TGCGCCAGCAGTCTAGGGACAACGGGGCAAGAGACCCAGTACTTC; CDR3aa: CASSLGTTGQETQYF
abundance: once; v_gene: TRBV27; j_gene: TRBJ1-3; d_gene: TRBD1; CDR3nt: TGTGCCAGCAGCACGGCAGCCGGGACAGGGCCTGGAAACACCATATATTTT; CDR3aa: CASSTAAGTGPGNTIYF
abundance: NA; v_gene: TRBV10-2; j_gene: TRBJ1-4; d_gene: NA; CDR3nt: TGCGCCAGCAAGGGGGCAACTAATGAAAAACTGTTTTTT; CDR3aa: CASKGATNEKLFF
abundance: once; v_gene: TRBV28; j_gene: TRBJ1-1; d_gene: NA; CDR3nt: TGTGCCAGCATTTTCCCGGGGGGGGGTGAAGCTTTCTTT; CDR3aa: CASIFPGGGEAFF
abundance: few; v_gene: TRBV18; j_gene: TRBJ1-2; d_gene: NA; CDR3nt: TGTGCCAGCTCACCACAGGGAAACTATGGCTACACCTTC; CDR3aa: CASSPQGNYGYTF
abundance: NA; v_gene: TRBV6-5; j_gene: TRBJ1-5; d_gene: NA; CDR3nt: TGTGCCAGCAGTTATTCTGGAGTGGGGCACAATCAGCCCCAGCATTTT; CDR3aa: CASSYSGVGHNQPQHF
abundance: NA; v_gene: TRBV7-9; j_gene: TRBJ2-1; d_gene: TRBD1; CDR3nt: TGTGCCAGCAGCCCCCGAAGATTGGACAGGGATAATGAGCAGTTCTTC; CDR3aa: CASSPRRLDRDNEQFF
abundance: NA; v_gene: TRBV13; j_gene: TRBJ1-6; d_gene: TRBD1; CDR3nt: TGTGCCAGCAGCCTCAAAACCGGGACAGCGGTTCGTTGGGCACCCCTCCACTTT; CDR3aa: CASSLKTGTAVRWAPLHF
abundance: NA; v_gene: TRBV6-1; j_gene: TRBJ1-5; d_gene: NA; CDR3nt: TGTGCCAGCACCACCACTGTCAGCCTGTCGTGGCCCCAGCATTTT; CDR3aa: CASTTTVSLSWPQHF
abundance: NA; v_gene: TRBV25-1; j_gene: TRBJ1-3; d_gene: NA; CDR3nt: TGTGCCAGCGGGGAATATCGAAACACCATATATTTT; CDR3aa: CASGEYRNTIYF
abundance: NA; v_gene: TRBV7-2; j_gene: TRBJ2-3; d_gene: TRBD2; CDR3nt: TGTGCCAGCAGCCAGACTAGCGGGGTAACAGATACGCAGTATTTT; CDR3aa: CASSQTSGVTDTQYF
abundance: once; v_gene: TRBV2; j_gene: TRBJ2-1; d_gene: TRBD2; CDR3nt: TGTGCCAGCAGTCAGGGACTAGCGGGGGGGCGTAATGAGCAGTTCTTC; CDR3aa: CASSQGLAGGRNEQFF
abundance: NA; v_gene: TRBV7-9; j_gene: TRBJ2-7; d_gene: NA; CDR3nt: TGTGCCAGCAGCGACCTGGGGGAGGCCCGCTACGAGCAGTACTTC; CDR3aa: CASSDLGEARYEQYF
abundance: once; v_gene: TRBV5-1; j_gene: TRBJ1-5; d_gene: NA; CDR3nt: TGCGCCAGCAGCTTGGGTCAGGCCCAGCCCCAGCATTTT; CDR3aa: CASSLGQAQPQHF
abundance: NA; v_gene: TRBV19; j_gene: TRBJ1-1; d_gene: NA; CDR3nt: TGTGCCAGTAGTATCGGGGTCTCTGGGCTGGACACTGAAGCTTTCTTT; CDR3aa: CASSIGVSGLDTEAFF
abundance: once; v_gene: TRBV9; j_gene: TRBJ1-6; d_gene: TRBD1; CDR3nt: TGTGCCAGCAGCGGAACGTACAGGGGGATTAATTCACCCCTCCACTTT; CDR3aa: CASSGTYRGINSPLHF
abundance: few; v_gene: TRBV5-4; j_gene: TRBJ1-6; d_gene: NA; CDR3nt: TGTGCCAGCAGCTTGGAAGGTCTGCCCTATTCACCCCTCCACTTT; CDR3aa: CASSLEGLPYSPLHF
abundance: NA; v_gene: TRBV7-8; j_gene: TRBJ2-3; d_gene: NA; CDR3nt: TGTGCCAGCAGCTTTGCGGGGGCGGGTACGCAGTATTTT; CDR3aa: CASSFAGAGTQYF
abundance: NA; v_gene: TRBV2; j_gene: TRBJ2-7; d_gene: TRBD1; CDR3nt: TGTGCCAGCAGGCCGCTGTGGGACAGGGGCGGCGAGCAGTACTTC; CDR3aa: CASRPLWDRGGEQYF
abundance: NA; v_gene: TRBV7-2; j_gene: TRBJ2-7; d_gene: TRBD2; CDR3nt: TGTGCCAGCAGCGTGGCGGGAGTCGAGCAGTACTTC; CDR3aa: CASSVAGVEQYF
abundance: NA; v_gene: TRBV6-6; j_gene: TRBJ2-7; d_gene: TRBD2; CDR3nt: TGTGCCAGCAGGGGCGGACTAGCGTTTATCTCCTACGAGCAGTACTTC; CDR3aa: CASRGGLAFISYEQYF
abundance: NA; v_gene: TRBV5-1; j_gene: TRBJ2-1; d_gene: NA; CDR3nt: TGCGCCAGCAGCTTCACCGGGACGCCCGCGGGTGAGCAGTTCTTC; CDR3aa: CASSFTGTPAGEQFF
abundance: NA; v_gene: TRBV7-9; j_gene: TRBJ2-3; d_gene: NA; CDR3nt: TGTGCCAGCAGCCGCCTCGGGGCAGATACGCAGTATTTT; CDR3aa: CASSRLGADTQYF
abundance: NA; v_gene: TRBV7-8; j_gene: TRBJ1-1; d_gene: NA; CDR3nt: TGTGCCAGCAGCTTCGATAGGAGGGGTGTAGCTGAAGCTTTCTTT; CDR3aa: CASSFDRRGVAEAFF
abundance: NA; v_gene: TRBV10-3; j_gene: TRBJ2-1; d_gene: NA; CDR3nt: TGTGCCATCGGCTCGTTGGATGAGCAGTTCTTC; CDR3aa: CAIGSLDEQFF
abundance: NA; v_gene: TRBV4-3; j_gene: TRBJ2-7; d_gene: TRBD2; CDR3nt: TGCGCCAGCAGCCAAGTTACTAGCGAGCGGTACGAGCAGTACTTC; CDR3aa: CASSQVTSERYEQYF
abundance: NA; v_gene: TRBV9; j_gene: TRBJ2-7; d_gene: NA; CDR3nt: TGTGCCAGCAGCCTAAGCTACGAGCAGTACTTC; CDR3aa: CASSLSYEQYF
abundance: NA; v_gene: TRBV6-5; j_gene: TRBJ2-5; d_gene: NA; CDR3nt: TGTGCCAGCAGTTACGGGGGTCCTGAGACCCAGTACTTC; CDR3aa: CASSYGGPETQYF
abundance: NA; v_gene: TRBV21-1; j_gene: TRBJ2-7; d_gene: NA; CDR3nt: TGTGCCAGCAGCAAGAGCTCCTACGAGCAGTACTTC; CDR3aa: CASSKSSYEQYF
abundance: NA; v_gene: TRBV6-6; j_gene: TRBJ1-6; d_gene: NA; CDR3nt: TGTGCCAGCACCCAGTTGGAGGGGAATTCACCCCTCCACTTT; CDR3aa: CASTQLEGNSPLHF
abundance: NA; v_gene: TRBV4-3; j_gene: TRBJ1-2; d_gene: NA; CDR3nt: TGCGCCAGCAGCCAAGGGGCAGGGGTGAACTATGGCTACACCTTC; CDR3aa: CASSQGAGVNYGYTF
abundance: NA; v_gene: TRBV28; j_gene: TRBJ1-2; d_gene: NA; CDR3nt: TGTGCCAGCAGGGACGGACAGCATTATGGCTACACCTTC; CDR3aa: CASRDGQHYGYTF
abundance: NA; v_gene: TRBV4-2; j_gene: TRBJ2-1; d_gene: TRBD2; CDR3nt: TGTGCCAGCAGCCAAGATTTCGGGGGGAGCTCCTACAATGAGCAGTTCTTC; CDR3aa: CASSQDFGGSSYNEQFF
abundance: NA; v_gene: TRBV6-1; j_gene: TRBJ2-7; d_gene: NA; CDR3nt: TGTGCCAGCAGCGCCTCGCTCTACGAGCAGTACTTC; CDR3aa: CASSASLYEQYF
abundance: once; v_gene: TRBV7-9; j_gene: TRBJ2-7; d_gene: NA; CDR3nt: TGTGCCAGCAGCTTGGGCAGTCCTTCGAGCTCCTACGAGCAGTACTTC; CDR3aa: CASSLGSPSSSYEQYF
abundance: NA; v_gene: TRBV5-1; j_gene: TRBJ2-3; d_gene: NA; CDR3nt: TGCGCCAGCAGCCCCGGGGTAAGCACAGATACGCAGTATTTT; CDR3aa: CASSPGVSTDTQYF
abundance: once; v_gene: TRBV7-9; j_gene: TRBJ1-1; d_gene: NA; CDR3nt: TGTGCCAGCAGCTTAGTCCCCCAAGTGAGGACTGAAGCTTTCTTT; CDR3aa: CASSLVPQVRTEAFF
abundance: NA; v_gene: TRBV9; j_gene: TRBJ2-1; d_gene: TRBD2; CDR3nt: TGTGCCAGCAGCGTTCGACTAGCGGGGGGTAGAGATGAGCAGTTCTTC; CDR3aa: CASSVRLAGGRDEQFF
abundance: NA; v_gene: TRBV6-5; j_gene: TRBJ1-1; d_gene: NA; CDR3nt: TGTGCCAGCAGCCGGGGGGCGGGAGGCGCTGAAGCTTTCTTT; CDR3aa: CASSRGAGGAEAFF
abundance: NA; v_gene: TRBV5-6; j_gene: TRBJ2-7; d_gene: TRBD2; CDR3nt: TGTGCCAGCAGCTCGTGGGTCTACCGCGGGAGCCAATCCACCTACGAGCAGTACTTC; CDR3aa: CASSSWVYRGSQSTYEQYF
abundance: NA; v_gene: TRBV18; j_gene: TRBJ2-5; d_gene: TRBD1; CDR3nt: TGTGCCAGCTCTCCAAGACAGGGGCAGGGGGAGACCCAGTACTTC; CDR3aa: CASSPRQGQGETQYF
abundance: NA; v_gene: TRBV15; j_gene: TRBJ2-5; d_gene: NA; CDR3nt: TGTGCCACCAGCGCCGGACGGAAAGAGACCCAGTACTTC; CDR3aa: CATSAGRKETQYF
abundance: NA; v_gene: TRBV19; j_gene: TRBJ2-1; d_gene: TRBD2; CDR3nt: TGTGCCAGTAGTCGACTAGCGGGCAACTACAATGAGCAGTTCTTC; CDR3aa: CASSRLAGNYNEQFF
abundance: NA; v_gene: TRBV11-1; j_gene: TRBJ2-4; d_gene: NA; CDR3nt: TGTGCCAGCAGCTTTGGCAGGGTCGCGGGGAACATTCAGTACTTC; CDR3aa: CASSFGRVAGNIQYF
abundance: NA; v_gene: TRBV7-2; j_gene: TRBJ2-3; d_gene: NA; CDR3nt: TGTGCCAGCAGCTTCGACCCGTCGCGCACAGATACGCAGTATTTT; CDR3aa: CASSFDPSRTDTQYF
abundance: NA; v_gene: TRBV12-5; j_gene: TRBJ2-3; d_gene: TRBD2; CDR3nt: TGTGCTAGTGGTTTGATTCTAGCGGGCGAGGTACATACGCAGTATTTT; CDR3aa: CASGLILAGEVHTQYF
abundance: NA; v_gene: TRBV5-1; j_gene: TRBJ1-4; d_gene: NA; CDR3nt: TGCGCCAGCAGCTTGAGCGGGACGGTCAATGAAAAACTGTTTTTT; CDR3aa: CASSLSGTVNEKLFF